Listed here are 12 T cell receptor beta chains from one sample, sequenced in a study of OX40 agonist ivuxolimab in advanced cancers. Method: immunoSEQ multiplex PCR; TCRdb's copy keeps in-frame clones and lacks some. The table has 70,000 to 80,000 clones, 80% to 90% seen once. The specimen was CD4+ or CD8+ T cells sorted from blood, collected in a trial of the OX40 agonist ivuxolimab. Receptor source: an adult with an advanced solid tumor such as melanoma, head and neck, liver or kidney cancer.

This clone was picked up a small number of times. The gene calls are TRBV4-2 and TRBJ1-2; the match to TRBD1 covers 10 bases. Unmatched junction bases numbered 14, after V lost 5 bases and J lost 8 bases. Germline CDR1 LGHNA, CDR2 YNFKEQ. CDR3 size: 16 residues. CDR3 sequence (DNA): TGTGCCAGCAGCTTTACCGGGACAGGGGAATTAGGAGGCTACACCTTC. Its protein product is CASSFTGTGELGGYTF.

The gene calls are TRBV7-2 and TRBJ2-7; 7 positions agree with TRBD2. V shed 0 bases and J 6 bases; nucleotides not matched to a gene: 8. The CDR3 is 15 amino acids. Germline V gene sequence: CDR1 SGHTA, CDR2 FQGNSA. The CDR3: CASSLAGLGRGEQYF. In DNA, the CDR3 is TGTGCCAGCAGCTTAGCAGGGCTTGGGAGGGGCGAGCAGTACTTC.

The rearrangement joins TRBV18 to TRBJ2-3; 10 bases align to TRBD2. V dropped 3 bases and J dropped 6; count of bases not matched to a gene: 9. This CDR3 spans 16 amino acids. Germline CDR1 KGHSH, CDR2 LQKENI. In DNA, the CDR3 is TGTGCCAGCTCACCTTTAGCGGGAGGCCCTAAGGATACGCAGTATTTT. Translating gives CASSPLAGGPKDTQYF.

J is TRBJ2-1 and V is TRBV9; no clear D gene. CDR1 and CDR2 from the germline V gene are SGDLS and YYNGEE. There are 11 residues in the CDR3. The ends were cut back, 0 bases at V and 9 bases at J, with 4 bases in the middle. In nucleotides, the CDR3 is TGTGCCAGCAGCGTAGCGGGTGAGCAGTTCTTC. Residues: CASSVAGEQFF.

This clone has only one observation. The chain uses TRBV27 and TRBJ2-4; D unresolved. The CDR3 consists of 16 residues. Germline V gene data show CDR1 as MNHEY and CDR2 as SMNVEV (reference sequence). Trimming cost V 2 bases and J 0 bases, with 11 bases left between them. In DNA, the CDR3 is TGTGCCAGCAGTTTAGAAGTCTTACTAGCCAAAAACATTCAGTACTTC. Amino acids: CASSLEVLLAKNIQYF.

This chain connects TRBV7-9 to TRBJ2-1, with 7 bases lining up with TRBD1. V dropped 5 bases and J dropped 6; count of bases not matched to a gene: 7. CDR1 and CDR2 from the germline V gene are SEHNR and FQNEAQ (reference sequence). The CDR3 is 14 amino acids. CDR3 residues: CASSETTGFNEQFF. The DNA for the CDR3 is TGTGCCAGCAGCGAAACGACAGGGTTCAATGAGCAGTTCTTC. Full variable domain (outside the CDR3, taken from reference TRBV7-9 and TRBJ2-1): DTGVSQNPRHKITKRGQNVTFRCDPISEHNRLYWYRQTLGQGPEFLTYFQNEAQLEKSRLLSDRFSAERPKGSFSTLEIQRTEQGDSAMYLCASSETTGFNEQFFGPGTRLTVL.

The rearrangement joins TRBV5-1 to TRBJ2-2; possible D gene TRBD2, 5 bases. The CDR3 is 17 amino acids. V lost 2 bases to trimming and J lost 4 bases, with 18 bases between them. Germline CDR1 is SGHRS and CDR2 is YFSETQ. The CDR3 region is CASSFTTWERVTGELFF. The CDR3 nucleotides are TGCGCCAGCAGCTTTACGACCTGGGAGAGGGTCACCGGGGAGCTGTTTTTT.

The chain couples TRBV7-9 to TRBJ2-7, with 10 bases aligning to TRBD1. Unmatched junction bases numbered 4, after V lost 3 bases and J lost 5 bases. The CDR3 spans 14 residues. Germline V lookup: CDR1 SEHNR, CDR2 FQNEAQ (reference sequence). CDR3 DNA: TGTGCCAGCAGCTTCGGACAGGGGGGGGACGAGCAGTACTTC. This sequence encodes CASSFGQGGDEQYF.

V gene TRBV7-2 combines with J gene TRBJ2-7, with 11 nucleotides matching TRBD1. This CDR3 has 16 residues. CDR1 and CDR2 from the germline V gene are SGHTA and FQGNSA. J was trimmed by 3 bases and V by 2 bases; bases with no gene match: 6. The chain's CDR3 is CASSLTGTGGNYEQYF. The CDR3 DNA sequence: TGTGCCAGCAGCTTAACGGGGACAGGGGGAAACTACGAGCAGTACTTC.

The V gene is TRBV19, the J gene TRBJ1-1; TRBD1 agrees at 8 bases. The germline V gene encodes CDR1 LNHDA and CDR2 SQIVND (reference sequence). The CDR3 consists of 15 residues. V lost 6 bases and J lost 0; bases outside the gene matches: 6. The CDR3, as DNA: TGTGCCAGTAGGAGGGACAGGACAATGAACACTGAAGCTTTCTTT. This encodes CASRRDRTMNTEAFF. The entire variable domain, with the rest obtained from reference TRBV19 and TRBJ1-1, is as follows: DGGITQSPKYLFRKEGQNVTLSCEQNLNHDAMYWYRQDPGQGLRLIYYSQIVNDFQKGDIAEGYSVSREKKESFPLTVTSAQKNPTAFYLCASRRDRTMNTEAFFGQGTRLTVV.

The V call is TRBV5-1, the J call TRBJ2-5; D remains unclear. The CDR3 is 14 residues long. The V and J ends lost 1 base and 5 bases respectively, with 12 bases between them. CDR1 and CDR2 (germline): SGHRS, YFSETQ. The CDR3 region has the DNA TGCGCCAGCAGCTTGACTGGGGTTCCGGAGACCCAGTACTTC. This sequence encodes CASSLTGVPETQYF. Full variable domain (rest looked up from reference TRBV5-1 and TRBJ2-5): KAGVTQTPRYLIKTRGQQVTLSCSPISGHRSVSWYQQTPGQGLQFLFEYFSETQRNKGNFPGRFSGRQFSNSRSEMNVSTLELGDSALYLCASSLTGVPETQYFGPGTRLLVL.

The rearrangement links TRBV2 to TRBJ1-2; D ambiguous. Germline assignment: CDR1 SNHLY and CDR2 FYNNEI. The CDR3 runs to 15 residues. V was cut by 4 bases and J by 8 bases, with 20 bases left in between. Written as DNA, the CDR3 is TGTGCCAGCAGTGCCGGCCCAGGACGCGGTCAAGGCTACACCTTC. Its protein product is CASSAGPGRGQGYTF.